This T cell receptor (beta chain) was captured by sequencing in a study of blood T cell repertoires in COVID-19. The wider study: The study drew acute and convalescent COVID-19 samples from the United States, Italy and Spain. In each case, the material was cDNA or gDNA derived from T cells, B-cell-depleted T cells, or PBMCs.

Generated by immunoSEQ multiplex PCR, the TCRdb table keeps only in-frame clones and is missing some. The sample holds tens of thousands of clones, around nine tenths seen once. This CDR3 spans 15 amino acids. Germline V gives CDR1 LNHDA, CDR2 SQIVND (reference sequence). Trimming took 7 bases from V and 3 from J, leaving 18 bases between them. The clonotype was recovered from an elderly woman with acute or convalescent COVID-19. The rearrangement joins TRBV19 to TRBJ2-5; the D gene is possibly TRBD2 (5 bases). Sequencing was done on a sample of peripheral blood. In DNA, the CDR3 is TGTGCCAGTAAGCGGCTCCTACCCGAAGAAGAGACCCAGTACTTC. This translates into CASKRLLPEEETQYF.